These 20 T cell receptor beta chains originate from one sample sequenced in a study of graft-versus-host responses after intestinal transplantation. Profiled with immunoSEQ multiplex PCR; TCRdb holds only in-frame clones, not every one. The table lists more than 20,000 clones, roughly nine tenths of them singletons. This material consisted of PBMCs, taken around 65 days after intestinal transplantation. The receptors here all came from a human patient who received an intestinal transplant, so some T cells may come from the graft donor.

CDR3 sequence (DNA): TGTGCCAGCAGCGGGGGGGGGACTACGCTTGACGAGCAGTACTTC. This translates into CASSGGGTTLDEQYF. This chain links TRBV5-4 with TRBJ2-7, with 7 bases fitting TRBD2. V dropped 4 bases and J dropped 5; count of bases not matched to a gene: 12. Germline CDR1 reads SGHNT; CDR2 reads YYREEE (reference sequence). This CDR3 region has 15 residues.

This clone was counted between two and nine times. V usage is TRBV6-1 and J usage is TRBJ1-4; TRBD1 aligns across 12 bases. V trimming: 3 bases; J trimming: 7 bases; junction bases outside the gene matches: 3. CDR1 MNHNS and CDR2 SASEGT come from the germline V gene. The CDR3 sequence is 15 residues long. The chain's CDR3 is CASSDAGQGAEKLFF. In DNA form, the CDR3 reads TGTGCCAGCAGTGACGCGGGACAGGGGGCTGAAAAACTGTTTTTT.

V and J are TRBV30 and TRBJ2-3, with 8 nucleotides matching TRBD2. V lost 1 base to trimming and J lost 2 bases; unmatched junction nucleotides: 5. The CDR3 loop spans 15 amino acids. CDR1 GTSNPN and CDR2 SVGIG come from the germline V gene (reference sequence). The CDR3 DNA reads TGTGCCTGGAGTGGCGGGGGGATCGACACAGATACGCAGTATTTT. Amino acid sequence: CAWSGGGIDTDTQYF.

This sequence joins TRBV7-2 and TRBJ1-2; D gene unclear. There are 18 residues in the CDR3. The V end lost 0 bases, the J end lost 0 bases, and 17 bases lay between the germline ends. CDR1 is SGHTA and CDR2 is FQGNSA in the germline V gene. The CDR3 reads CASSLADWAAVANYGYTF. The CDR3 coding sequence is TGTGCCAGCAGCTTAGCGGATTGGGCAGCCGTAGCTAACTATGGCTACACCTTC.

This clone has only a few counts. The chain recombines TRBV12-5 with TRBJ2-5, with TRBD2 identical over 9 bases. Germline assignment: CDR1 LGHNT and CDR2 FRNRAP. V gave up 3 bases and J gave up 4 bases; unmatched junction bases: 9. The CDR3 spans 16 residues. CDR3 DNA: TGTGCTAGTGGTTTCGGTAGCGGGGGCCTGGGAGAGACCCAGTACTTC. Translation: CASGFGSGGLGETQYF.

The V call is TRBV14, the J call TRBJ2-6, with D hard to call. This CDR3 contains 14 residues. V was trimmed by 5 bases and J by 0 bases, leaving 5 bases between them. Germline values: CDR1 SGHDN, CDR2 FVKESK. This CDR3 is CASSLASGANVLTF. Written as DNA, the CDR3 is TGTGCCAGCAGCTTGGCCTCTGGGGCCAACGTCCTGACTTTC.

V gene TRBV7-2 combines with J gene TRBJ1-4, with TRBD1 matching 9 bases. The V gene's germline CDR1 is SGHTA and CDR2 FQGNSA. The CDR3 length is 14 residues. V dropped 6 bases and J dropped 5; count of bases not matched to a gene: 4. CDR3 region: CASSLDRGNEKLFF. CDR3 DNA: TGTGCCAGCAGTCTGGACAGGGGAAATGAAAAACTGTTTTTT. Full variable domain (missing parts from reference TRBV7-2 and TRBJ1-4): GAGVSQSPSNKVTEKGKDVELRCDPISGHTALYWYRQSLGQGLEFLIYFQGNSAPDKSGLPSDRFSAERTGGSVSTLTIQRTQQEDSAVYLCASSLDRGNEKLFFGSGTQLSVL.

CDR3 sequence reads: CASSDLLAGGSNEQFF. DNA of the CDR3: TGTGCCAGCAGCGATTTACTAGCGGGGGGAAGTAATGAGCAGTTCTTC. The V call is TRBV2, the J call TRBJ2-1; TRBD2 agrees at 12 bases. This CDR3 region has 16 residues. Germline-derived CDR1 and CDR2 are SNHLY and FYNNEI. After removal of 6 bases from V and 7 bases from J, the junction contained 10 bases not matched to a gene.

V usage is TRBV30 and J usage is TRBJ1-6, with no clear D. The CDR3 runs to 14 residues. Trimming stripped 1 base from V and 10 bases from J, with 14 bases between. Germline values: CDR1 GTSNPN, CDR2 SVGIG (reference sequence). The CDR3 DNA reads TGTGCCTGGAGTGGTTCCGGGGAATACTCACCCCTCCACTTT. Translation gives CAWSGSGEYSPLHF.

The chain couples TRBV11-2 to TRBJ2-7, with no clear D. Trimming shortened V by 6 bases and J by 2 bases, and 20 bases separated the two germline ends. The germline gives CDR1 SGHAT, CDR2 FQNNGV. This CDR3 region has 16 residues. The CDR3 DNA follows: TGTGCCAGCAGTCCCCAAGGTCCCTGGGGAACCTACGAGCAGTACTTC. Translating it yields CASSPQGPWGTYEQYF.

The chain joins TRBV2 to TRBJ2-7; a weak D match, TRBD1 (6 bases). Germline-derived CDR1 and CDR2 are SNHLY and FYNNEI. CDR3 length: 15 residues. Trimming removed 2 bases from V and 0 bases from J, with 11 bases in between. For the CDR3, the DNA is TGTGCCAGCAGTGAATTTGGGGACAACTCCTACGAGCAGTACTTC. Translated: CASSEFGDNSYEQYF. Combining the CDR3 with reference TRBV2 and TRBJ2-7 gives the whole variable domain EPEVTQTPSHQVTQMGQEVILRCVPISNHLYFYWYRQILGQKVEFLVSFYNNEISEKSEIFDDQFSVERPDGSNFTLKIRSTKLEDSAMYFCASSEFGDNSYEQYFGPGTRLTVT.

The V gene is TRBV29-1, the J gene TRBJ2-1; D is ambiguous. Trimming cost V 0 bases and J 6 bases, with 0 bases left between them. The CDR3 has 10 amino acids. Germline CDR1 reads SQVTM; CDR2 reads ANQGSEA. The CDR3 sequence: CSVEDNEQFF. CDR3 in DNA: TGCAGCGTTGAAGACAATGAGCAGTTCTTC.

The V and J genes are TRBV25-1 and TRBJ1-2; D is ambiguous. The CDR3 runs 13 residues. From germline, CDR1 is MGHDK and CDR2 SYGVNS. Trimming removed 7 bases at V and 4 bases at J, with 13 bases between. The CDR3 nucleotides read TGTGCCAGCATGGGAGAGGATGTCTATGGCTACACCTTC. It translates to CASMGEDVYGYTF.

The chain recombines TRBV15 with TRBJ2-3; 9 bases align to TRBD1. Trimming removed 0 bases from V and 4 bases from J; junction bases left unmatched: 2. The CDR3 covers 15 residues. Looked up from germline, CDR1 is LNHNV and CDR2 is YYDKDF (reference sequence). The CDR3 sequence: CATSRDGQGPDTQYF. In DNA form, the CDR3 reads TGTGCCACCAGCAGAGATGGACAGGGGCCAGATACGCAGTATTTT.

This rearrangement joins TRBV11-3 to TRBJ1-1, with 10 positions matching TRBD1. There are 12 residues in the CDR3. V gave up 5 bases and J gave up 13 bases; unmatched junction bases: 7. The germline V gene has CDR1 SGHNT and CDR2 YENEEA. CDR3 protein: CASSPGTGDDFF. CDR3 sequence (DNA): TGTGCCAGCAGCCCAGGGACAGGGGATGATTTCTTT.

The gene calls are TRBV4-1 and TRBJ1-1, with D hard to call. Germline CDR1 and CDR2: MGHRA and YSYEKL. V lost 0 bases, J lost 2 bases, and 10 bases lay in between. The CDR3 spans 15 residues. This CDR3 reads CASSQEWEGNTEAFF. Here the CDR3 DNA reads TGCGCCAGCAGCCAAGAGTGGGAGGGTAACACTGAAGCTTTCTTT.

The chain recombines TRBV4-1 with TRBJ2-3; D perhaps matches TRBD2 (7 bases). Germline CDR1 reads MGHRA; CDR2 reads YSYEKL. Trimming took 1 base from V and 2 from J, leaving 13 bases between them. The CDR3 loop spans 16 amino acids. For the CDR3, the DNA is TGCGCCAGCAGCCAAGTGACGGGGGGCCTCACAGATACGCAGTATTTT. It specifies CASSQVTGGLTDTQYF.

As regards this clone: A junction end diverges from the germline sequence, so it may reflect a read error. This rearrangement joins TRBV6-1 to TRBJ2-1; D ambiguous. The germline gives CDR1 MNHNS, CDR2 SASEGT. CDR3 length equals 11 residues. Here the CDR3 DNA reads TGTACCAGCAGGAATCTGATAGATGAGTTCTTC. Translation gives CTSRNLIDEFF.

The CDR3 region has the DNA TGTGCCAGCAGCCCTTCCGGGGGGGCGACAGATACGCAGTATTTT. It codes for CASSPSGGATDTQYF. The chain uses TRBV6-4 and TRBJ2-3, with 8 bases matching TRBD2. The V gene's germline CDR1 is MRHNA and CDR2 SNTAGT. The trim removed 6 bases at V and 3 bases at J, leaving 8 bases unmatched. The CDR3 runs 15 residues.

The chain recombines TRBV13 with TRBJ2-7; D might be TRBD2 (5 bases). The CDR3 consists of 12 residues. V lost 1 base and J lost 7, with 8 bases in between. Germline CDR1 is PRHDT and CDR2 is FYEKMQ (reference sequence). In DNA form, the CDR3 reads TGTGCCAGCAGCTTAGCCCCGGGGGAGCAGTACTTC. Translated, it gives CASSLAPGEQYF.